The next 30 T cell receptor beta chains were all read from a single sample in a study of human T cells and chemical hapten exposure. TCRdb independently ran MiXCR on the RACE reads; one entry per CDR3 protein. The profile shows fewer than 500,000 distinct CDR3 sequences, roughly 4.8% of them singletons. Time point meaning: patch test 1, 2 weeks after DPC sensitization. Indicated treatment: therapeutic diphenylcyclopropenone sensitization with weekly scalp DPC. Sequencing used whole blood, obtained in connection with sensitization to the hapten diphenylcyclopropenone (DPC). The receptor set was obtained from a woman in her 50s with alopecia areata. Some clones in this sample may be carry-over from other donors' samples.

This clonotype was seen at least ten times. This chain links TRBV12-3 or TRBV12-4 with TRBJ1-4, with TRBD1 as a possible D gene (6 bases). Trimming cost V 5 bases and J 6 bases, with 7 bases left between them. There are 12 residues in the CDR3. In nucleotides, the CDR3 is TGTGCCAGCAGTCGGACAGATGAAAAACTGTTTTTT. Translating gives CASSRTDEKLFF.

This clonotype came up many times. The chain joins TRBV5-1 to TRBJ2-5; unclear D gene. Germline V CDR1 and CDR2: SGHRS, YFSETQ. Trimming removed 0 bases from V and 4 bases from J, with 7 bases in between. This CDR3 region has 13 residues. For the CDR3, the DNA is TGCGCCAGCAGCTTGGAATGGGGAGAGACCCAGTACTTC. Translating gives CASSLEWGETQYF. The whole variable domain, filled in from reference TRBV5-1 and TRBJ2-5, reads KAGVTQTPRYLIKTRGQQVTLSCSPISGHRSVSWYQQTPGQGLQFLFEYFSETQRNKGNFPGRFSGRQFSNSRSEMNVSTLELGDSALYLCASSLEWGETQYFGPGTRLLVL.

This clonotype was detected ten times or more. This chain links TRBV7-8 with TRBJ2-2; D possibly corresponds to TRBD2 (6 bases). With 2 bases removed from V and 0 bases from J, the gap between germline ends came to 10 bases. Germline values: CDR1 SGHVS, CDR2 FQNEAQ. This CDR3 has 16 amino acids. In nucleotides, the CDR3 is TGTGCCAGCAGCTTATGGGGGGTAGCGAACACCGGGGAGCTGTTTTTT. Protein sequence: CASSLWGVANTGELFF.

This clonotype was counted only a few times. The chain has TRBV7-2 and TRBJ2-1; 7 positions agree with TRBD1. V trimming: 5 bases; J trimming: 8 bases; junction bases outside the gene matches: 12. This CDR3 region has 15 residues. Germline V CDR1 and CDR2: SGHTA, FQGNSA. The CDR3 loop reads CASSPRQGRSDEQFF. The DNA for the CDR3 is TGTGCCAGCAGCCCCCGACAGGGCCGGTCGGATGAGCAGTTCTTC. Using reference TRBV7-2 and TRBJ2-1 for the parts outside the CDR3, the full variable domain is GAGVSQSPSNKVTEKGKDVELRCDPISGHTALYWYRQSLGQGLEFLIYFQGNSAPDKSGLPSDRFSAERTGGSVSTLTIQRTQQEDSAVYLCASSPRQGRSDEQFFGPGTRLTVL.

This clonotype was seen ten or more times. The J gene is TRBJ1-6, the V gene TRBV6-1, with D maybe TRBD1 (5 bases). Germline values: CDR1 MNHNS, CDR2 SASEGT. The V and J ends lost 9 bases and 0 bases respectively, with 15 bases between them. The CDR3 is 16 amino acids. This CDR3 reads CASIRDLSSYNSPLHF. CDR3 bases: TGTGCCAGTATCCGGGACCTGAGCTCCTATAATTCACCCCTCCACTTT.

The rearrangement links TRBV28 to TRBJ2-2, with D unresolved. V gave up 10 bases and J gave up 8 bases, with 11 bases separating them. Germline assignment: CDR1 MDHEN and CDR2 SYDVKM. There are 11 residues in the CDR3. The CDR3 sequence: CATRLWGELFF. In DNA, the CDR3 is TGTGCCACAAGGCTGTGGGGGGAGCTGTTTTTT.

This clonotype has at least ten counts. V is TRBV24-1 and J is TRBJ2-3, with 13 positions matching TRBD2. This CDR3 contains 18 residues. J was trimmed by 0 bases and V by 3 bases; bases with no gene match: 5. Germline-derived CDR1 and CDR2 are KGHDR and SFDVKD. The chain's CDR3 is CATSDTGTSGASTDTQYF. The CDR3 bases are TGTGCCACCAGTGATACTGGGACTAGCGGGGCTAGCACAGATACGCAGTATTTT.

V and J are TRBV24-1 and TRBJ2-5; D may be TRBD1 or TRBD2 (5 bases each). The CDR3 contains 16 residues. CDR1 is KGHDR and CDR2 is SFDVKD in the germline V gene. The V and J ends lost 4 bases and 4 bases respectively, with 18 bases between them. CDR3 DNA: TGTGCCACCAGTGAACGGCCTGAGGGGTTTCGAGAGACCCAGTACTTC. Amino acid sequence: CATSERPEGFRETQYF.

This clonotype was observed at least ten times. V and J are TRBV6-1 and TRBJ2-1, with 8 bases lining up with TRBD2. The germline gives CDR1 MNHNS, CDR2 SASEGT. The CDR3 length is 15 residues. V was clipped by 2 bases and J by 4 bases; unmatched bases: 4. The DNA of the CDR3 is TGTGCCAGCAGTGAAAACGGGGGGGTGTACAATGAGCAGTTCTTC. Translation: CASSENGGVYNEQFF.

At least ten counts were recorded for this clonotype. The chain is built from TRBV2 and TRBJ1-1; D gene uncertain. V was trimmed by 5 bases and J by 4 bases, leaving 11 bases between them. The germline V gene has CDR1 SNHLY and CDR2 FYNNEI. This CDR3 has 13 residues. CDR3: CASSRRKVTEAFF. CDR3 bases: TGTGCCAGCAGTCGGCGGAAGGTCACTGAAGCTTTCTTT.

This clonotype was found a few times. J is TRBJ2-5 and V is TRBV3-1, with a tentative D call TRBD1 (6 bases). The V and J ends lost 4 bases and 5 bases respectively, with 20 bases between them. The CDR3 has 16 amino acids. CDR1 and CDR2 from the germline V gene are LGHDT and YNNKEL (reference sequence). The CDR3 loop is CASSLQGTRGVETQYF. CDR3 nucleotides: TGTGCCAGCAGCCTTCAGGGGACCAGGGGCGTCGAGACCCAGTACTTC.

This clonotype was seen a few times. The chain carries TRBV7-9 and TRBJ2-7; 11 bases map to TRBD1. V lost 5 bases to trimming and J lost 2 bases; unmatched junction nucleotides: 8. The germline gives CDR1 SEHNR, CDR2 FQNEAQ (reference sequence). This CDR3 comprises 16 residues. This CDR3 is CASSRTGTGGPYEQYF. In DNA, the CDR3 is TGTGCCAGCAGCCGAACCGGGACAGGGGGACCCTACGAGCAGTACTTC.

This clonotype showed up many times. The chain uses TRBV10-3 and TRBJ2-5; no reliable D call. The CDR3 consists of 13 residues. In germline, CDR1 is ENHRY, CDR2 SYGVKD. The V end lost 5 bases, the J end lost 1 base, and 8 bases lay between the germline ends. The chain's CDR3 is CAISTGLQETQYF. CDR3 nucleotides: TGTGCCATCAGTACCGGGCTCCAAGAGACCCAGTACTTC.

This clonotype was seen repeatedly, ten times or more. The CDR3 nucleotides read TGTGCCTGGCAACCTGGGCGGGAGCAGTTCTTC. It codes for CAWQPGREQFF. This rearrangement joins TRBV30 to TRBJ2-1; D gene unclear. The CDR3 has 11 amino acids. Looked up from germline, CDR1 is GTSNPN and CDR2 is SVGIG (reference sequence). The germline V and J ends were trimmed by 5 bases and 10 bases, with 12 bases remaining between them.

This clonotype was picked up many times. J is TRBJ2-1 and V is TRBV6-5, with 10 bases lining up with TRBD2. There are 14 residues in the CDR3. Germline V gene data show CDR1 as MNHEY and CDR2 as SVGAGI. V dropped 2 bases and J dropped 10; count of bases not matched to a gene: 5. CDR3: CASSYRLAGVEQFF. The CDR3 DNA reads TGTGCCAGCAGTTACCGGCTAGCGGGAGTCGAGCAGTTCTTC.

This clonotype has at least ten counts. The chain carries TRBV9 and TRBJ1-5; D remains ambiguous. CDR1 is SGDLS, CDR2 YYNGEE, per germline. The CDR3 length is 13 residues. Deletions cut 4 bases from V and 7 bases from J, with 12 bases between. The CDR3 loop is CASSPQRKQPQHF. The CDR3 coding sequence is TGTGCCAGCAGCCCCCAAAGGAAGCAGCCCCAGCATTTT.

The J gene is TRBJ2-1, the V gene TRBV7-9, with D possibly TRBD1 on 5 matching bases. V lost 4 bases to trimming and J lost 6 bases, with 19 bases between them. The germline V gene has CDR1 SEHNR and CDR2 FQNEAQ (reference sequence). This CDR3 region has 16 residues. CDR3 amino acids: CASSWAWQGLLNEQFF. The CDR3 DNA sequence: TGTGCCAGCAGCTGGGCTTGGCAGGGATTGCTCAATGAGCAGTTCTTC.

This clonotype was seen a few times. The CDR3 nucleotides read TGTGCCAGCAGCTGGCGGGAGGATAATTCACCCCTCCACTTT. It is translated as CASSWREDNSPLHF. The gene calls are TRBV6-6 and TRBJ1-6; D is ambiguous. CDR3 length: 14 amino acids. Germline CDR1 is MNHNY and CDR2 is SVGAGI (reference sequence). Trimming left V 6 bases short and J 5 bases short, with 11 bases between.

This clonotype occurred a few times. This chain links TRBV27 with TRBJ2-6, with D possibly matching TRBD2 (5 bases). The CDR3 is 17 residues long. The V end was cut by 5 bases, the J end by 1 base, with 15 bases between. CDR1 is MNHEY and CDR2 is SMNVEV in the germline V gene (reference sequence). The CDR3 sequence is CASSTRTGGSGANVLTF. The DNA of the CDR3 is TGTGCCAGCAGTACAAGGACGGGCGGGTCTGGGGCCAACGTCCTGACTTTC.

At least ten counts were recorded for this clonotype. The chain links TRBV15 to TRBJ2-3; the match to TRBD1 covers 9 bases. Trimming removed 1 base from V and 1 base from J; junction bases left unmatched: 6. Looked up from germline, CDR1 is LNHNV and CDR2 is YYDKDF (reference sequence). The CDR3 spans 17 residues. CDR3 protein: CATSRGIQGAGTDTQYF. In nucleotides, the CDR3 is TGTGCCACCAGCAGAGGTATACAGGGGGCTGGCACAGATACGCAGTATTTT.

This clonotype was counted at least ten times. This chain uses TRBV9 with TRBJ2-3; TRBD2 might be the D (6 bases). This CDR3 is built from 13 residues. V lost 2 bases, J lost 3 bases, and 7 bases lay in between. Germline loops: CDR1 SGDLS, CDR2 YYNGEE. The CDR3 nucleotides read TGTGCCAGCAGCGTCGGGGGTACAGATACGCAGTATTTT. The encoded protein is CASSVGGTDTQYF.

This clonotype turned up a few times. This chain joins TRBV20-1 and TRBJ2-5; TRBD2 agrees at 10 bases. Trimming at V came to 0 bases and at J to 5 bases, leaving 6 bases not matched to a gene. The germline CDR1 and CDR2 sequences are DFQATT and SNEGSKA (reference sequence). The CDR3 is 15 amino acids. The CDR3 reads CSARDPYSGGETQYF. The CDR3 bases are TGCAGTGCTAGAGATCCCTATAGCGGGGGGGAGACCCAGTACTTC.

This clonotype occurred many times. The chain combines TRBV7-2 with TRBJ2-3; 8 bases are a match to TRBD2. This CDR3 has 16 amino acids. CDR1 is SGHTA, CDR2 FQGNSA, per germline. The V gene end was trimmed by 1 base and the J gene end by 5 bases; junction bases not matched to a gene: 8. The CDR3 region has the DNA TGTGCCAGCAGCTTAGTACCGGGAGGGCCTGGAGATACGCAGTATTTT. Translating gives CASSLVPGGPGDTQYF. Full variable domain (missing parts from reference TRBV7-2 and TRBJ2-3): GAGVSQSPSNKVTEKGKDVELRCDPISGHTALYWYRQSLGQGLEFLIYFQGNSAPDKSGLPSDRFSAERTGGSVSTLTIQRTQQEDSAVYLCASSLVPGGPGDTQYFGPGTRLTVL.

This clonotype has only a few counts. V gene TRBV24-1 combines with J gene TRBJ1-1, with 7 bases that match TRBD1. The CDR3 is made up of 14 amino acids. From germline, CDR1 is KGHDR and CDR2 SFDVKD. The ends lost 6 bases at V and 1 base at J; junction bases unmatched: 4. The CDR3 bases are TGTGCCACCAGTCAGGGGGACCGGAACACTGAAGCTTTCTTT. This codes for CATSQGDRNTEAFF.

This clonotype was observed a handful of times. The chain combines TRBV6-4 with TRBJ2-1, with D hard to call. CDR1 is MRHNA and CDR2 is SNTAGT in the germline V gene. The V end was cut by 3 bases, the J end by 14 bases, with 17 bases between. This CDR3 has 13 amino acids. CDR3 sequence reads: CASSEGATSRKFF. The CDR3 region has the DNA TGTGCCAGCAGTGAGGGCGCTACCTCCCGAAAGTTCTTC.

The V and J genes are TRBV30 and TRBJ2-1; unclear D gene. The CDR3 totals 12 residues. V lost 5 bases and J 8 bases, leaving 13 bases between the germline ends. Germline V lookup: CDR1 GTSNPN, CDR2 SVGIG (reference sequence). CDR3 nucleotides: TGTGCCTGGGGGGATCTAGGGCATGAGCAGTTCTTC. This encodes CAWGDLGHEQFF.

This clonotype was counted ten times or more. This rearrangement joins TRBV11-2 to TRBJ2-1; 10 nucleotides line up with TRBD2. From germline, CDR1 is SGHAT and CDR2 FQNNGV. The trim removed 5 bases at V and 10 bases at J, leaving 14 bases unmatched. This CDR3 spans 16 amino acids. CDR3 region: CASSQGLATTMIEQFF. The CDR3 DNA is TGTGCCAGCAGCCAGGGACTAGCGACTACAATGATCGAGCAGTTCTTC. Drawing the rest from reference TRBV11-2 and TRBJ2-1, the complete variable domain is EAGVAQSPRYKIIEKRQSVAFWCNPISGHATLYWYQQILGQGPKLLIQFQNNGVVDDSQLPKDRFSAERLKGVDSTLKIQPAKLEDSAVYLCASSQGLATTMIEQFFGPGTRLTVL.

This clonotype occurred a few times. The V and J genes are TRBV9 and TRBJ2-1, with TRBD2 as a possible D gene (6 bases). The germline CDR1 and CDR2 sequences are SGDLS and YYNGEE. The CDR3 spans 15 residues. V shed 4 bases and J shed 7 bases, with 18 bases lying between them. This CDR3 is CASSLTWGLLNEQFF. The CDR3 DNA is TGTGCCAGCAGCTTAACTTGGGGACTCCTTAATGAGCAGTTCTTC.

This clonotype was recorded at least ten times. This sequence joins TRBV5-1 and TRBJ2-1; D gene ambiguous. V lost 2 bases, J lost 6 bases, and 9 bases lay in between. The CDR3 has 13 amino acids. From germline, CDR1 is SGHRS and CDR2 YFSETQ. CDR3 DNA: TGCGCCAGCAGCTTAGCAGGTTTCAATGAGCAGTTCTTC. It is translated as CASSLAGFNEQFF.

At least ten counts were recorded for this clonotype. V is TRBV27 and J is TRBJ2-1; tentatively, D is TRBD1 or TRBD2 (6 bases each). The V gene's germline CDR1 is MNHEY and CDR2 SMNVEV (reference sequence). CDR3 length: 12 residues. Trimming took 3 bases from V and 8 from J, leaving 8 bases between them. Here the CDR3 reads CASSFGGDEQFF. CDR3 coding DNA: TGTGCCAGCAGTTTCGGGGGCGATGAGCAGTTCTTC.